Sequencing of this T cell receptor beta chain was carried out in a study of OX40 agonist ivuxolimab in advanced cancers. Study summary: Patients treated during dose escalation were battling hepatocellular carcinoma, melanoma, renal cell or head and neck cancer. Study-wide points: Circulating CD4+ and CD8+ T cells showed clonal expansion by week 6 at 0.1 to 3.0 mg/kg.

As concerns this clone: As yet, its antigen is unknown.

Produced via immunoSEQ multiplex PCR; TCRdb's table is partial and in-frame only. The profile shows about 120,000 clones, 93% of them singletons. CDR3 size: 18 residues. The germline gives CDR1 MGHRA, CDR2 YSYEKL. Trimming took off 0 bases at V and 6 bases at J, with 22 bases between the two ends. The source of this sequence is an adult with an advanced solid tumor such as melanoma, head and neck, liver or kidney cancer. This rearrangement joins TRBV4-1 to TRBJ2-3; TRBD2 is a possible D gene (6 bases). Source: CD4+ or CD8+ T cells sorted from blood, taken in a trial of the OX40 agonist ivuxolimab. CDR3 nucleotides: TGCGCCAGCAGCCAAGATCGGGCGGGAACGCCCTTGGGCGATACGCAGTATTTT. It specifies CASSQDRAGTPLGDTQYF.